The T cell receptor (beta chain) under discussion was sequenced for a study of blood T cell repertoires in COVID-19. About the study: The United States, Italy and Spain supplied acute and convalescent COVID-19 samples. T cells, B-cell-depleted T cells, or PBMCs provided the cDNA or gDNA that served as material.

The CDR3 loop spans 16 amino acids. The V gene's germline CDR1 is MNHEY and CDR2 SVGEGT. V lost 6 bases to trimming and J lost 0 bases, with 15 bases between them. As originally analysed: Estimation of nucleated cell counts relied on the amplification of reference gene primers. Profiled with immunoSEQ multiplex PCR; TCRdb holds only in-frame clones, not every one. D and trimming come from the DNA, and the V and J calls and clone size come from that table. The top ten clones hold around 2.2% of a sample with under 300,000 clones, over 75% of them seen once. This clonotype was sampled from a woman between 35 and 50 years old who had recovered from COVID-19. The chain recombines TRBV6-2 or TRBV6-3 with TRBJ2-4, with D possibly TRBD1 on 5 matching bases. The specimen was peripheral blood. The CDR3 bases are TGTGCCAGCAGCCCCGTGGCAGGGATAGCCAAAAACATTCAGTACTTC. It codes for CASSPVAGIAKNIQYF.